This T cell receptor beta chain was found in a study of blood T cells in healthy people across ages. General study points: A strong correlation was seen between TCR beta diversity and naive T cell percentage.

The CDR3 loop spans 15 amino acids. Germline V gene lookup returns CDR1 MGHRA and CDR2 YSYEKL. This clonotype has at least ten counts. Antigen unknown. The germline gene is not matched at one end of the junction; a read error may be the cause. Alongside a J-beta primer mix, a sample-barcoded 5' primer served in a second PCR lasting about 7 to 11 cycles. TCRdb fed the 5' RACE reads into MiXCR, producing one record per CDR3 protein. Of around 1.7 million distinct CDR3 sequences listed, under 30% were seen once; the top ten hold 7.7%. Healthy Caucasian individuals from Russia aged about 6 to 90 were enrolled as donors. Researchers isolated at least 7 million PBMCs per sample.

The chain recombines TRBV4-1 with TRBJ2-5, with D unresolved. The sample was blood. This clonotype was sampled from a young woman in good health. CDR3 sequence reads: CASTQWGERQETQYF. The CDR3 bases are TGCGCCAGCACCCAATGGGGTGAGAGGCAAGAGACCCAGTACTTC.